This T cell receptor beta chain was identified in a study of T-cell reconstitution after alpha-beta-depleted transplantation in children. Using unique molecular identifiers, the investigators prepared the TCRbeta library. One entry per CDR3 protein, called by TCRdb with MiXCR from the PCR reads. The sample includes approximately 520,000 distinct CDR3 sequences, roughly an eighth of them seen just once. The trim removed 0 bases at V and 7 bases at J, leaving 7 bases unmatched. CDR1 is SGHRS and CDR2 is YFSETQ in the germline V gene. The CDR3 is 15 residues long. Findings of the study overall: One year post-transplant, T-cell counts and diversity were largely derived from T cells produced anew. Approximately two months post-transplant, alpha-beta T cells reportedly originated from several hundred expanded graft clones. After transplant, high TCRbeta diversity at day 60 in some patients arose from surviving recipient T cells and thymic progenitors.

In this sample, this clonotype turned up many times. Its antigen is undetermined. The genes are TRBV5-1 and TRBJ2-1, with TRBD1 matching 7 bases. Sample: PBMCs, mostly from graft donor cells, taken 180 days after TCRalphabeta/CD19-depleted stem cell transplant. This TCR came from a female patient aged 2-10 years who had a stem cell transplant for aplastic anemia, so the T cells may come from the graft donor. Here the CDR3 DNA reads TGCGCCAGCAGCTTGGAGGGGGCCAGGGGTAATGAGCAGTTCTTC. Protein sequence: CASSLEGARGNEQFF.